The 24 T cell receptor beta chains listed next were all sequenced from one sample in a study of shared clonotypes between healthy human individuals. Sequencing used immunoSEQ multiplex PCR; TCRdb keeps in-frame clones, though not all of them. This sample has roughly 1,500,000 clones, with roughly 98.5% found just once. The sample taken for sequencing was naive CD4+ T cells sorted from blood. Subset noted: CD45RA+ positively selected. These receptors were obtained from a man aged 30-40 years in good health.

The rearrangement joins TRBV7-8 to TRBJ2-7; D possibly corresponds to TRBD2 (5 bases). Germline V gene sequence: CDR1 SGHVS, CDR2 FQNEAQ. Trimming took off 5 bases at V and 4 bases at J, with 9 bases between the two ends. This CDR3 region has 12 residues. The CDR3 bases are TGTGCCAGCAGCCCAGGACTTTACGAGCAGTACTTC. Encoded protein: CASSPGLYEQYF.

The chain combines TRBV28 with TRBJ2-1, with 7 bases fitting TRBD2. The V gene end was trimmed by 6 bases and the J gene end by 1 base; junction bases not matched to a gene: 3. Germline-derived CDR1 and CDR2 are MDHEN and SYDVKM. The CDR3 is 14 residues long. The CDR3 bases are TGTGCCAGCAGACCAGCGGGGTCCTACAATGAGCAGTTCTTC. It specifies CASRPAGSYNEQFF.

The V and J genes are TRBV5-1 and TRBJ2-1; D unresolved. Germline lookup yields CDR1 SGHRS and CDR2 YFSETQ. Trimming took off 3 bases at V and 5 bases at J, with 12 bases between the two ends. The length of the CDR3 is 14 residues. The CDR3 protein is CASSSRGINNEQFF. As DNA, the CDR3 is TGCGCCAGCAGCTCGCGAGGAATCAACAATGAGCAGTTCTTC.

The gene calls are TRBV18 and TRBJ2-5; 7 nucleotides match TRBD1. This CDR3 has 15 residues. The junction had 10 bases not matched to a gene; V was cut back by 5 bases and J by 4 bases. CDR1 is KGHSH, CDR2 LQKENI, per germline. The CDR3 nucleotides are TGTGCCAGCTCAAAAACAGGGGCACTCTTAGAGACCCAGTACTTC. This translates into CASSKTGALLETQYF.

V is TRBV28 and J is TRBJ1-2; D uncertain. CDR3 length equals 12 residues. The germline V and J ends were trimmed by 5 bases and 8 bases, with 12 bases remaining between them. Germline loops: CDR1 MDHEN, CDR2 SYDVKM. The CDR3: CASSPTSGGYTF. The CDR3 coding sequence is TGTGCCAGCAGTCCAACCTCGGGGGGCTACACCTTC.

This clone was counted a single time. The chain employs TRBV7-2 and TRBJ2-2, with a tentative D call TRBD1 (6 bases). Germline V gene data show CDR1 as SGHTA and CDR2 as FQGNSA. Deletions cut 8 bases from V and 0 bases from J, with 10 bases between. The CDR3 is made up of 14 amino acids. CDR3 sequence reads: CASSRQANTGELFF. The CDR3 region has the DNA TGTGCCAGCTCCCGACAGGCGAACACCGGGGAGCTGTTTTTT. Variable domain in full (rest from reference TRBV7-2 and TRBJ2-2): GAGVSQSPSNKVTEKGKDVELRCDPISGHTALYWYRQSLGQGLEFLIYFQGNSAPDKSGLPSDRFSAERTGGSVSTLTIQRTQQEDSAVYLCASSRQANTGELFFGEGSRLTVL.

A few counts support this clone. The CDR3: CASSLDRNYGYTF. Here the CDR3 DNA reads TGTGCCAGCAGTTTAGACAGAAACTATGGCTACACCTTC. The rearrangement uses TRBV28 and TRBJ1-2; a possible D gene is TRBD1 (5 bases). There are 13 residues in the CDR3. Between the trimmed V and J ends, which lost 2 bases and 2 bases, there was a span of 6 bases. Germline V gene sequence: CDR1 MDHEN, CDR2 SYDVKM.

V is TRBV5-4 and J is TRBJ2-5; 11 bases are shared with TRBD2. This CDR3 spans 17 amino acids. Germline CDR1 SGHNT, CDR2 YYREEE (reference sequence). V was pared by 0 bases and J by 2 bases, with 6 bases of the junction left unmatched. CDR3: CASSLGLAGSGQETQYF. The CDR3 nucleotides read TGTGCCAGCAGCTTGGGACTAGCGGGGTCGGGACAAGAGACCCAGTACTTC.

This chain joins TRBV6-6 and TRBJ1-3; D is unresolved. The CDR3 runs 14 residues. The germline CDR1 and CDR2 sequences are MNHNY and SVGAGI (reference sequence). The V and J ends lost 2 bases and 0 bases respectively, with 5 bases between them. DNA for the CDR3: TGTGCCAGCAGTTACGGGGACTCTGGAAACACCATATATTTT. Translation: CASSYGDSGNTIYF.

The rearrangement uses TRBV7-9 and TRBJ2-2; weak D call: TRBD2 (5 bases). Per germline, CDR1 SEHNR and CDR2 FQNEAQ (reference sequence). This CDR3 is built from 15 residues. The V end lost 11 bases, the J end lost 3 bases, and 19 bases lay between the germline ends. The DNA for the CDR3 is TGTGCCGCCCCCTTCCGTTCGAGGGACACCGGGGAGCTGTTTTTT. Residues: CAAPFRSRDTGELFF.

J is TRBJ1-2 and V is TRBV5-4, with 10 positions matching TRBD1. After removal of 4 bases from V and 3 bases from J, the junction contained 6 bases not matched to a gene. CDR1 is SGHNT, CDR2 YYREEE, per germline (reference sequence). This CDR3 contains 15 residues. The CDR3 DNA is TGTGCCAGCAGCCACCGACAGGGGGCGTACTATGGCTACACCTTC. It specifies CASSHRQGAYYGYTF.

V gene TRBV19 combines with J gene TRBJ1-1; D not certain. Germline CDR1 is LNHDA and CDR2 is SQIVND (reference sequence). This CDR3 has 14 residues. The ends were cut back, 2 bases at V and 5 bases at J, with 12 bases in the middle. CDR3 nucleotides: TGTGCCAGTAGTATATACGGCGCTGGGACTGAAGCTTTCTTT. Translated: CASSIYGAGTEAFF.

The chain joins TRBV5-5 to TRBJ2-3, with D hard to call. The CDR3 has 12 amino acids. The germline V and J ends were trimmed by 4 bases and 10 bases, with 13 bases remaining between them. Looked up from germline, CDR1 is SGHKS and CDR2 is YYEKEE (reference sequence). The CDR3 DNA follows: TGTGCCAGCAGCCCCGGCCTGCCCGCGCAGTATTTT. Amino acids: CASSPGLPAQYF.

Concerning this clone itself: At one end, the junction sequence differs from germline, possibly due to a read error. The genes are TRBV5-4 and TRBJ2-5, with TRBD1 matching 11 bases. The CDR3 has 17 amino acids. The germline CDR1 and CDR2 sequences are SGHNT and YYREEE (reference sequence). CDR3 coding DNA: TGTGCCAGCAGCTTGGCCGGACAGGGGGCCGCCCAAGGGACCCAGTACTTC. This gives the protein CASSLAGQGAAQGTQYF.

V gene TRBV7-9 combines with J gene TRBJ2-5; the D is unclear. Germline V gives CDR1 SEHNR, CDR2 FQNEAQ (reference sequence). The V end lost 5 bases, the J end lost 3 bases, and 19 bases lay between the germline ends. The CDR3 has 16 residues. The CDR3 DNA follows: TGTGCCAGCAGCACCCGGGCCGGGTCCCTTGAAGAGACCCAGTACTTC. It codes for CASSTRAGSLEETQYF.

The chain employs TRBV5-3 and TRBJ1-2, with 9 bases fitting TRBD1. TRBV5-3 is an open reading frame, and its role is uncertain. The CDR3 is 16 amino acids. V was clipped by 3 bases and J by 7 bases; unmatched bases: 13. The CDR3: CARSYDRGWAAFGYTF. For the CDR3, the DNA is TGTGCCAGAAGCTATGACAGGGGGTGGGCTGCTTTTGGCTACACCTTC.

CDR3 protein: CASGLPTSGVKTYEQYF. CDR3 DNA: TGTGCTAGTGGTTTACCGACTTCAGGAGTAAAAACCTACGAGCAGTACTTC. The chain is built from TRBV12-5 and TRBJ2-7; no definite D call. Germline V gene sequence: CDR1 LGHNT, CDR2 FRNRAP. The length of the CDR3 is 17 residues. Trimming cost V 3 bases and J 2 bases, with 20 bases left between them.

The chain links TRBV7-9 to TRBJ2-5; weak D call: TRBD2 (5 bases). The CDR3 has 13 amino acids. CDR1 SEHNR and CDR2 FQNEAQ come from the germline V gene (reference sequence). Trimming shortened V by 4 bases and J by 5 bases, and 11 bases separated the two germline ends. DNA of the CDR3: TGTGCCAGCAGCTCTATTACGGGGGAGACCCAGTACTTC. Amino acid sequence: CASSSITGETQYF.

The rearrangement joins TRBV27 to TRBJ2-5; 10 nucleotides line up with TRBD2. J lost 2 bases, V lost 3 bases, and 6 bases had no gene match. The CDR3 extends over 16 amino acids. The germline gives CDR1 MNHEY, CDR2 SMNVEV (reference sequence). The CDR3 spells CASSFRLAGKQETQYF. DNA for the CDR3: TGTGCCAGCAGTTTCCGACTAGCGGGCAAGCAAGAGACCCAGTACTTC.

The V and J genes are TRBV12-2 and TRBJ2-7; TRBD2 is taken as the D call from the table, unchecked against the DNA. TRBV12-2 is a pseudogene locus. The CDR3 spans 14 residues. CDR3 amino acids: CASRLGRVGYEQYF. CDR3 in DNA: TGTGCAAGTCGCTTAGGGCGGGTCGGCTACGAGCAGTACTTC.

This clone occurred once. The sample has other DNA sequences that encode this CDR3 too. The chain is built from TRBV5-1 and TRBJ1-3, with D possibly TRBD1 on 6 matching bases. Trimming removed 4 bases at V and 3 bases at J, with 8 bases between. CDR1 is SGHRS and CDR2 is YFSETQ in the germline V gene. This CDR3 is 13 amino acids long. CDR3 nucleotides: TGCGCCAGCAGCCAGGACAGTGGAAACACCATATATTTT. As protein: CASSQDSGNTIYF.

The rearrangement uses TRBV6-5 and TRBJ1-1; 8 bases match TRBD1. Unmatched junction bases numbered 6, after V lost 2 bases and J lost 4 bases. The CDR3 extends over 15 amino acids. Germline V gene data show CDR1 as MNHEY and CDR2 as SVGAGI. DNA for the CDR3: TGTGCCAGCAGTTACGTGTCAGGGGGCTTCACTGAAGCTTTCTTT. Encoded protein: CASSYVSGGFTEAFF.

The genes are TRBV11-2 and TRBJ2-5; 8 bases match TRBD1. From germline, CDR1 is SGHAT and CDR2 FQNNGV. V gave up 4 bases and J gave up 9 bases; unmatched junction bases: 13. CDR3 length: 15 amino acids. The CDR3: CASSWGQVKTEAQYF. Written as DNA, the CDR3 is TGTGCCAGCAGCTGGGGACAGGTCAAGACCGAGGCCCAGTACTTC.

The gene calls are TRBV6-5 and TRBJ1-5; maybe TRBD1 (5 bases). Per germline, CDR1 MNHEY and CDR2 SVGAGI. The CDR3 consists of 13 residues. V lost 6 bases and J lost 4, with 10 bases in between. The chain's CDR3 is CASSRAWNQPQHF. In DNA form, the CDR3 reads TGTGCCAGCAGCAGGGCGTGGAATCAGCCCCAGCATTTT.